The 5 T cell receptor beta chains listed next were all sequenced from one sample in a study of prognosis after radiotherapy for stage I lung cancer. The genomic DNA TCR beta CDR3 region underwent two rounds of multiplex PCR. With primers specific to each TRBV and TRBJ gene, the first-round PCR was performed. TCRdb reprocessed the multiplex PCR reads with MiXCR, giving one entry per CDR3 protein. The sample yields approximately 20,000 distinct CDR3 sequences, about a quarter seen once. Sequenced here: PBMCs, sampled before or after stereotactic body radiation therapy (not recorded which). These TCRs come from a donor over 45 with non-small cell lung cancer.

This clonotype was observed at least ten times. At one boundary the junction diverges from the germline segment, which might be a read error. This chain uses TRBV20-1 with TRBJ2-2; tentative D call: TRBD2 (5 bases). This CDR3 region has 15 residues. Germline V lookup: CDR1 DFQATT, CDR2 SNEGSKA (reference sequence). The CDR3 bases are TGCAGTGCCTCAACTAGGGAAACGAACACCGGGGAGCTGGTTTTT. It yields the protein CSASTRETNTGELVF.

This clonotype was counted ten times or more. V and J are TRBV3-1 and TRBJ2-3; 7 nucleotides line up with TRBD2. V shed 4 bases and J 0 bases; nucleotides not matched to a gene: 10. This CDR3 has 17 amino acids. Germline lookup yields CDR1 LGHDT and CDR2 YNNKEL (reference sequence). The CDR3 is CASSPQYDSGSTDTQYF. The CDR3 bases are TGTGCCAGCAGCCCACAATACGATAGCGGGAGCACAGATACGCAGTATTTT.

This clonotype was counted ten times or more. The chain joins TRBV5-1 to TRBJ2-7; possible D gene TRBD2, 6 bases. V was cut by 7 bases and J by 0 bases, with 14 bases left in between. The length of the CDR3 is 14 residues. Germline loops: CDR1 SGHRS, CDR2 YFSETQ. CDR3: CASGPGLSSYEQYF. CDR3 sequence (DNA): TGCGCCAGCGGGCCGGGACTGAGCTCCTACGAGCAGTACTTC.

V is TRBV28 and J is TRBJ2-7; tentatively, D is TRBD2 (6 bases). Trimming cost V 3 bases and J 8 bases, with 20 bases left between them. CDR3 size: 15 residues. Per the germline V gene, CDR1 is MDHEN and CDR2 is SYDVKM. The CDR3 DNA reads TGTGCCAGCAGTTTTGATCCAGGACTAAAGGGGAAGCAGTACTTC. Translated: CASSFDPGLKGKQYF.

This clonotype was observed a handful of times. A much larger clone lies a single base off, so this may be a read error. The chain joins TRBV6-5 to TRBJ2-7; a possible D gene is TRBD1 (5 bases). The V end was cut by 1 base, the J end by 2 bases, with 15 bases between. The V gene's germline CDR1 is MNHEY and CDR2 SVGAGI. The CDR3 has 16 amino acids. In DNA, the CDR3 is TGTGCCAGCAGTTACTTAAGGACACAAGATACCTACGAGCAGTACTTC. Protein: CASSYLRTQDTYEQYF.